This entry describes one T cell receptor beta chain. The Seattle patients, enrolled during active infection, were followed longitudinally. These data belong to a study of blood T cell repertoires in COVID-19. Trimming removed 5 bases from V and 2 bases from J, with 9 bases in between. The CDR3 loop spans 13 amino acids. The germline V gene has CDR1 SGHAT and CDR2 FQNNGV. Sequencing used immunoSEQ multiplex PCR; TCRdb keeps in-frame clones, though not all of them. This sample has about 110,000 clones, with more than 70% found just once. The TCR sequence derives from a woman between 55 and 75 years old with COVID-19, enrolled during active disease. The specimen sequenced was peripheral blood. The chain recombines TRBV11-2 with TRBJ1-2, with D perhaps TRBD1 (5 bases). As DNA, the CDR3 is TGTGCCAGCAGCCGCGGGGGGAACTATGGCTACACCTTC. Encoded protein: CASSRGGNYGYTF.